This TCR beta chain derives from a study of response to subunit inactivated influenza vaccine. CDR3 length equals 13 residues. Germline CDR1 reads DFQATT; CDR2 reads SNEGSKA (reference sequence). V dropped 4 bases and J dropped 8 bases, with 12 bases sitting between them. TCRdb independently ran MiXCR on the RT-PCR reads; one entry per CDR3 protein. The table shows roughly 540,000 distinct CDR3 sequences, with approximately 24% occurring only once. In its sample, this clonotype was seen a few times. The same sample was also studied in work on T cells expressing NK-cell markers. As that report states: A 5'RACE template switching approach incorporating UMIs was used to make TCR beta cDNA. Sequencing of TCR beta repertoires drew on sorted CD3+CD56+NKG2C+, CD3+CD56+NKG2C- and CD3+CD56-NKG2C+ T cells. A handful of donors carried dominant NKG2C+ clonotypes that made up roughly 1.0-8% of their CD8+ T cells.

The source material was CD4+ T cells sorted from PBMCs, sampled 12 days after vaccination. V is TRBV20-1 and J is TRBJ1-6; D perhaps matches TRBD1 (5 bases). The sequence was collected from a man aged 50-60 years who received an inactivated influenza vaccine. This CDR3 is CSAIPGGDSPLHF. CDR3 coding DNA: TGCAGTGCTATCCCCGGGGGGGATTCACCCCTCCACTTT.